The 19 T cell receptor beta chains reported below all come from one sample, sequenced in a study of T cells in tumors after PD-1 blockade (dated by TCRdb to the late 2010s). Library preparation used the immunoSEQ multiplex PCR assay. Here the immuneACCESS table is served through TCRdb, limited to in-frame sequences with V and J called. Missing clones are a known gap in these copies; in checked studies unresolved V genes cover under half, and the rest lacks a known reason. The sample has roughly 15,000 clones on record, roughly four fifths of them singletons. Approximately 22% of the sample comes from the top ten. The time point label corresponds to: after anti-PD-1 therapy. Material: PBMCs, obtained after anti-PD-1 treatment. The receptors come from a human donor with basal cell carcinoma.

V is TRBV2 and J is TRBJ2-3; no firm D call. CDR1 SNHLY and CDR2 FYNNEI come from the germline V gene. The germline V and J ends were trimmed by 1 base and 4 bases, with 6 bases remaining between them. The CDR3 has 13 amino acids. The CDR3, as DNA: TGTGCCAGCAGTGAAGAGGGCCCAGATACGCAGTATTTT. It translates to CASSEEGPDTQYF.

The chain joins TRBV7-2 to TRBJ1-5; D unclear. Germline V CDR1 and CDR2: SGHTA, FQGNSA. V lost 1 base and J lost 7, with 8 bases in between. CDR3 length: 13 residues. The CDR3 DNA follows: TGTGCCAGCAGCTTAGTTGGCAGCCAGCCCCAGCATTTT. This translates into CASSLVGSQPQHF.

This chain uses TRBV6-2 or TRBV6-3 with TRBJ2-5; unclear D gene. V lost 6 bases to trimming and J lost 5 bases, with 10 bases between them. Germline V lookup: CDR1 MNHEY, CDR2 SVGEGT. The CDR3 loop spans 12 amino acids. Here the CDR3 reads CASSPSDETQYF. The CDR3, as DNA: TGTGCCAGCAGCCCGTCCGACGAGACCCAGTACTTC.

The rearrangement links TRBV27 to TRBJ2-3, with TRBD1 matching over 8 bases. The CDR3 consists of 14 residues. From germline, CDR1 is MNHEY and CDR2 SMNVEV (reference sequence). Unmatched junction bases numbered 3, after V lost 6 bases and J lost 1 base. CDR3 nucleotide sequence: TGTGCCAGCAGACCGACAGGGGGCACAGATACGCAGTATTTT. As protein: CASRPTGGTDTQYF.

The chain carries TRBV5-5 and TRBJ2-2; D is uncertain. CDR3 length: 12 amino acids. The V end lost 1 base, the J end lost 11 bases, and 9 bases lay between the germline ends. The germline V gene encodes CDR1 SGHKS and CDR2 YYEKEE (reference sequence). CDR3 bases: TGTGCCAGCAGCTTGTATCGGCAAGAGCTGTTTTTT. The encoded protein is CASSLYRQELFF.

The chain links TRBV5-6 to TRBJ1-1; no clear D. Between the trimmed V and J ends, which lost 5 bases and 4 bases, there was a span of 21 bases. The CDR3 is made up of 16 amino acids. CDR1 SGHDT and CDR2 YYEEEE come from the germline V gene. CDR3 sequence (DNA): TGTGCCAGCAGACCGGGCCCAACGCCTCCGACCACTGAAGCTTTCTTT. This sequence encodes CASRPGPTPPTTEAFF.

This clone was recorded once. The V gene is TRBV6-5, the J gene TRBJ2-1; 7 bases agree with TRBD2. The germline CDR1 and CDR2 sequences are MNHEY and SVGAGI. With V trimmed by 2 bases and J by 7 bases, 8 bases remained unmatched. CDR3 length equals 15 residues. In nucleotides, the CDR3 is TGTGCCAGCAGTTACCGGGGGGTCGCGTGGAATGAGCAGTTCTTC. This codes for CASSYRGVAWNEQFF.

The J gene is TRBJ2-3, the V gene TRBV7-2, with D uncertain. Deletions cut 1 base from V and 5 bases from J, with 10 bases between. The V gene's germline CDR1 is SGHTA and CDR2 FQGNSA. This CDR3 comprises 14 residues. Written as DNA, the CDR3 is TGTGCCAGCAGCTTAGACCAGGTGGGAGATACGCAGTATTTT. This codes for CASSLDQVGDTQYF.

The chain employs TRBV6-5 and TRBJ2-1, with 8 nucleotides matching TRBD1. V dropped 2 bases and J dropped 7; count of bases not matched to a gene: 10. The CDR3 length is 16 residues. Germline-derived CDR1 and CDR2 are MNHEY and SVGAGI. The CDR3 here is CASSYRTGSSANEQFF. The CDR3 DNA reads as TGTGCCAGCAGTTACCGGACAGGGAGTTCGGCAAATGAGCAGTTCTTC.

About this clone itself: A junction boundary mismatches the germline segment, possibly from a read error. The same CDR3 arises from other DNA sequences in this sample as well. The gene calls are TRBV2 and TRBJ2-1, with TRBD2 matching 9 bases. Germline V gene sequence: CDR1 SNHLY, CDR2 FYNNEI. The CDR3 covers 19 residues. This chain's CDR3 is CPSSYGWAREGSSYNEQFF. In nucleotides, the CDR3 is TGTCCCAGCAGTTATGGGTGGGCGCGGGAGGGGAGCTCCTACAATGAGCAGTTCTTC. Based on the CDR3 plus reference TRBV2 and TRBJ2-1, the full variable domain is EPEVTQTPSHQVTQMGQEVILRCVPISNHLYFYWYRQILGQKVEFLVSFYNNEISEKSEIFDDQFSVERPDGSNFTLKIRSTKLEDSAMYFCPSSYGWAREGSSYNEQFFGPGTRLTVL.

V and J are TRBV28 and TRBJ1-3; the D is unclear. The V gene's germline CDR1 is MDHEN and CDR2 SYDVKM. The CDR3 sequence is 15 residues long. V gave up 1 base and J gave up 4 bases, with 11 bases separating them. The CDR3 loop reads CASSLSYILGNTIYF. The CDR3 DNA reads TGTGCCAGCAGTTTATCGTACATTTTGGGAAACACCATATATTTT.

The chain joins TRBV12-3 or TRBV12-4 to TRBJ2-1; D might be TRBD1 (6 bases). The V gene lost 7 bases and the J gene lost 3 bases, with 10 bases spanning the gap. The CDR3 is made up of 13 amino acids. The CDR3 DNA reads TGTGCCAGCACCTCGGACAGCTACAATGAGCAGTTCTTC. Amino acids: CASTSDSYNEQFF.

A few counts support this clone. This rearrangement joins TRBV7-8 to TRBJ1-2, with TRBD1 matching over 7 bases. V gave up 5 bases and J gave up 10 bases; unmatched junction bases: 4. The CDR3 is 11 residues long. The germline V gene has CDR1 SGHVS and CDR2 FQNEAQ. The CDR3 region has the DNA TGTGCCAGCAGCCCCGACAGGGTCTACACCTTC. Amino acid sequence: CASSPDRVYTF.

The chain is built from TRBV5-4 and TRBJ2-2, with D unresolved. This CDR3 comprises 15 residues. The germline CDR1 and CDR2 sequences are SGHNT and YYREEE (reference sequence). V was cut by 6 bases and J by 7 bases, with 19 bases left in between. CDR3 loop: CASNHDLGQFGELFF. The CDR3 nucleotides are TGTGCCAGCAACCACGACTTGGGCCAGTTCGGGGAGCTGTTTTTT.

The gene calls are TRBV27 and TRBJ2-2, with 9 bases lining up with TRBD2. The germline gives CDR1 MNHEY, CDR2 SMNVEV (reference sequence). The CDR3 is 15 residues long. V shed 7 bases, J shed 2 bases, and the junction held 5 bases outside the gene matches. The CDR3 protein is CASTPSGTNTGELFF. Written as DNA, the CDR3 is TGTGCCAGCACCCCTAGCGGGACCAACACCGGGGAGCTGTTTTTT.

This chain links TRBV12-3 or TRBV12-4 with TRBJ2-5; D uncertain. V shed 2 bases and J shed 5 bases, with 6 bases lying between them. The CDR3 runs 12 residues. CDR3 loop: CASSLTRETQYF. In DNA, the CDR3 is TGTGCCAGCAGTTTAACTCGGGAGACCCAGTACTTC.

V usage is TRBV7-9 and J usage is TRBJ2-5; D possibly corresponds to TRBD1 (5 bases). Germline V lookup: CDR1 SEHNR, CDR2 FQNEAQ (reference sequence). The CDR3 has 13 residues. V was cut by 6 bases and J by 1 base, with 9 bases left in between. The CDR3, as DNA: TGTGCCAGCAGAGAGACAGCCCAAGAGACCCAGTACTTC. It encodes CASRETAQETQYF.

This chain joins TRBV5-6 and TRBJ2-2, with no clear D. Between the trimmed V and J ends, which lost 0 bases and 5 bases, there was a span of 14 bases. The CDR3 spans 16 residues. CDR1 and CDR2 (germline): SGHDT, YYEEEE. The CDR3 reads CASSLALEPATGELFF. DNA of the CDR3: TGTGCCAGCAGCTTGGCCTTGGAACCCGCAACCGGGGAGCTGTTTTTT.

This chain joins TRBV7-2 and TRBJ2-1, with a tentative D call TRBD2 (5 bases). CDR1 is SGHTA, CDR2 FQGNSA, per germline. There are 14 residues in the CDR3. Trimming took off 5 bases at V and 2 bases at J, with 10 bases between the two ends. CDR3 DNA sequence: TGTGCCAGCAGCCCTGGGAGAGCCTACAATGAGCAGTTCTTC. It translates to CASSPGRAYNEQFF.